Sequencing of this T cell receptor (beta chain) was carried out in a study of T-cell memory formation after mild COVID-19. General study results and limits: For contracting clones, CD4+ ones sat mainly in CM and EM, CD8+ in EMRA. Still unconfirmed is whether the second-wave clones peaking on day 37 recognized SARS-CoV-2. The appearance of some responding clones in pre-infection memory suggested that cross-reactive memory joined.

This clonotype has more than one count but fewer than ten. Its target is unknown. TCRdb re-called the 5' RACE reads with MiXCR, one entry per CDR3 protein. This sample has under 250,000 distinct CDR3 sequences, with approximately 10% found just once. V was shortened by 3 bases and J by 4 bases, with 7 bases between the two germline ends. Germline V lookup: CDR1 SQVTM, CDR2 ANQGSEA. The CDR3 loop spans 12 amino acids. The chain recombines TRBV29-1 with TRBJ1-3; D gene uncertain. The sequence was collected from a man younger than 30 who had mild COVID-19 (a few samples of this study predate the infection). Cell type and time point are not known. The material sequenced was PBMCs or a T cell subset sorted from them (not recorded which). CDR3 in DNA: TGCAGCGTTGACCCCGGAGGAAACACCATATATTTT. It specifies CSVDPGGNTIYF.